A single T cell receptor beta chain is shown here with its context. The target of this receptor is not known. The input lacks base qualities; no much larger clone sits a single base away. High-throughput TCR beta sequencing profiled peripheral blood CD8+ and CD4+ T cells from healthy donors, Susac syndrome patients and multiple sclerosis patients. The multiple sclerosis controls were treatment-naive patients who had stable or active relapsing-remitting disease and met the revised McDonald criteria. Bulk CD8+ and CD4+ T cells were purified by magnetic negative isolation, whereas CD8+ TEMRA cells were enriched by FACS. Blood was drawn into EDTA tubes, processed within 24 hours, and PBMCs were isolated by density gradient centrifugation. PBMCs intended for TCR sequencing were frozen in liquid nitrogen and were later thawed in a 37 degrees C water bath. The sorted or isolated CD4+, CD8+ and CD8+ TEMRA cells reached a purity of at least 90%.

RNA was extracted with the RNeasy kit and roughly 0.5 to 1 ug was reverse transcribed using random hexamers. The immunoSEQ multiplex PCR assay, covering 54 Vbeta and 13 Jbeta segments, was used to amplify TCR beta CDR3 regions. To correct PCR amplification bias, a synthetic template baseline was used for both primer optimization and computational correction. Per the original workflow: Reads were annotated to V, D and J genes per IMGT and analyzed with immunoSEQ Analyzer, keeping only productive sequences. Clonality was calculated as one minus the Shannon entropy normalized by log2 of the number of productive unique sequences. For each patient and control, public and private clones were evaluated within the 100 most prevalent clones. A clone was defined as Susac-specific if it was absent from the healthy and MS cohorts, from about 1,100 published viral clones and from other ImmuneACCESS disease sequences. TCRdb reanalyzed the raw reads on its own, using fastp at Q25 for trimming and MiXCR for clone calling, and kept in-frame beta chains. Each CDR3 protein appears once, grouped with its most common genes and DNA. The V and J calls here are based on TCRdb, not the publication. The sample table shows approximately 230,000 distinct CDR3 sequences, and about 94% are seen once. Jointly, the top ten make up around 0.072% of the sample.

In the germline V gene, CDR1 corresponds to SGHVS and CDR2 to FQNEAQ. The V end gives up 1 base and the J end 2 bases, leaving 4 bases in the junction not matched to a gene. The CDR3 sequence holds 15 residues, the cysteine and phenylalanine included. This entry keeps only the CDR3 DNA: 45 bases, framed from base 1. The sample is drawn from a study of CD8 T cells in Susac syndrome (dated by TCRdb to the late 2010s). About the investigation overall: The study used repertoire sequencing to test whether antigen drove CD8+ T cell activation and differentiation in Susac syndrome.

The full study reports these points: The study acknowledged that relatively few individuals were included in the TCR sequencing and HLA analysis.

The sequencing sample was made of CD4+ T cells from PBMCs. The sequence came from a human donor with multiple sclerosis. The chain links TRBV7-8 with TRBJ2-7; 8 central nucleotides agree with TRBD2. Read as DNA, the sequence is TGTGCCAGCAGCTTAGTGGTGGGACTAGCCTACGAGCAGTACTTC. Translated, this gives CASSLVVGLAYEQYF.